The 27 T cell receptor beta chains below were found in one sample sequenced in a study of blood T cell repertoires in COVID-19. The protocol was immunoSEQ multiplex PCR, while the TCRdb copy is restricted to in-frame clones and leaves out a portion. The table records 130,000 to 150,000 clones, approximately 90% of them present only once. Sequences were obtained from peripheral blood. The receptors here all came from a woman aged 40 to 55 with acute or convalescent COVID-19.

The rearrangement uses TRBV10-3 and TRBJ2-7; 9 nucleotides match TRBD2. Germline CDR1 ENHRY, CDR2 SYGVKD. Trimming removed 4 bases from V and 2 bases from J; junction bases left unmatched: 3. The CDR3 is 14 residues long. The CDR3 nucleotides read TGTGCCATCAGTGGGGCGGGAGGGACCTACGAGCAGTACTTC. Its translation: CAISGAGGTYEQYF.

The chain is built from TRBV9 and TRBJ2-1; 9 bases are a match to TRBD2. Germline V gives CDR1 SGDLS, CDR2 YYNGEE. This CDR3 comprises 15 residues. V lost 4 bases, J lost 3 bases, and 5 bases stayed unmatched. CDR3 sequence reads: CASSPRLAVYNEQFF. The CDR3 bases are TGTGCCAGCAGCCCCAGACTAGCGGTCTACAATGAGCAGTTCTTC. The whole variable domain, filled in from reference TRBV9 and TRBJ2-1, reads DSGVTQTPKHLITATGQRVTLRCSPRSGDLSVYWYQQSLDQGLQFLIQYYNGEERAKGNILERFSAQQFPDLHSELNLSSLELGDSALYFCASSPRLAVYNEQFFGPGTRLTVL.

The rearrangement joins TRBV6-2 or TRBV6-3 to TRBJ2-3; TRBD1 aligns across 8 bases. The trim removed 3 bases at V and 3 bases at J, leaving 8 bases unmatched. The germline V gene encodes CDR1 MNHEY and CDR2 SVGEGT. The CDR3 is made up of 16 amino acids. CDR3 bases: TGTGCCAGCAGTTATCCGCAGGGGGCAGGTACAGATACGCAGTATTTT. Translating gives CASSYPQGAGTDTQYF.

This chain connects TRBV11-3 to TRBJ2-3, with TRBD2 identical over 7 bases. V lost 1 base and J lost 0; bases outside the gene matches: 4. This CDR3 is built from 16 residues. Germline-derived CDR1 and CDR2 are SGHNT and YENEEA. CDR3: CASSLGGGSSTDTQYF. CDR3 bases: TGTGCCAGCAGCTTAGGCGGGGGATCCAGCACAGATACGCAGTATTTT. The whole variable domain, filled in from reference TRBV11-3 and TRBJ2-3, reads EAGVVQSPRYKIIEKKQPVAFWCNPISGHNTLYWYLQNLGQGPELLIRYENEEAVDDSQLPKDRFSAERLKGVDSTLKIQPAELGDSAVYLCASSLGGGSSTDTQYFGPGTRLTVL.

The chain carries TRBV29-1 and TRBJ1-2; D perhaps matches TRBD1 (6 bases). This CDR3 is built from 16 residues. In germline, CDR1 is SQVTM, CDR2 ANQGSEA. Trimming left V 4 bases short and J 8 bases short, with 26 bases between. The CDR3, as DNA: TGCAGCGTTGCTGGGACATCCTATAGTCCCGCTGGGGGCTACACCTTC. This sequence encodes CSVAGTSYSPAGGYTF.

V gene TRBV18 combines with J gene TRBJ2-2, with D tentatively TRBD1 (6 bases). Germline CDR1 reads KGHSH; CDR2 reads LQKENI. Between the trimmed V and J ends, which lost 4 bases and 1 base, there was a span of 10 bases. The CDR3 has 15 residues. As DNA, the CDR3 is TGTGCCAGCTCACAGGACAGACAGAACACCGGGGAGCTGTTTTTT. Protein: CASSQDRQNTGELFF. The full variable domain, rest sourced from reference TRBV18 and TRBJ2-2, is NAGVMQNPRHLVRRRGQEARLRCSPMKGHSHVYWYRQLPEEGLKFMVYLQKENIIDESGMPKERFSAEFPKEGPSILRIQQVVRGDSAAYFCASSQDRQNTGELFFGEGSRLTVL.

The chain employs TRBV27 and TRBJ2-7, with 8 bases lining up with TRBD1. Trimming at V came to 9 bases and at J to 3 bases, leaving 10 bases not matched to a gene. The germline CDR1 and CDR2 sequences are MNHEY and SMNVEV (reference sequence). CDR3 length: 14 residues. The CDR3: CASLTGTGFYEQYF. The CDR3 DNA follows: TGTGCCAGTCTAACCGGGACAGGATTCTACGAGCAGTACTTC.

This clone showed up just once. The rearrangement joins TRBV7-2 to TRBJ1-6; D not certain. V was cut by 1 base and J by 7 bases, with 11 bases left in between. This CDR3 has 15 amino acids. Germline V gene lookup returns CDR1 SGHTA and CDR2 FQGNSA. The DNA of the CDR3 is TGTGCCAGCAGCTTAGGGAGGGTCCCCAATTCACCCCTCCACTTT. This codes for CASSLGRVPNSPLHF.

The chain uses TRBV9 and TRBJ1-2, with unresolved D. Per germline, CDR1 SGDLS and CDR2 YYNGEE. Trimming stripped 0 bases from V and 2 bases from J, with 8 bases between. The CDR3 length is 14 residues. The CDR3 nucleotides are TGTGCCAGCAGCGTAGCTACGGGGAACTATGGCTACACCTTC. Translated: CASSVATGNYGYTF.

This chain links TRBV12-5 with TRBJ2-5, with D possibly matching TRBD1 (6 bases). CDR1 is LGHNT and CDR2 is FRNRAP in the germline V gene. CDR3 length: 14 amino acids. Trimming shortened V by 0 bases and J by 1 base, and 6 bases separated the two germline ends. Here the CDR3 DNA reads TGTGCTAGTGGTTTGGTAGGGGGCCAAGAGACCCAGTACTTC. Amino acid sequence: CASGLVGGQETQYF.

The V call is TRBV28, the J call TRBJ1-5; tentative D call: TRBD1 (5 bases). The CDR3 contains 15 residues. Germline V gene data show CDR1 as MDHEN and CDR2 as SYDVKM. V lost 1 base to trimming and J lost 3 bases, with 10 bases between them. The chain's CDR3 is CASSLFRDTNQPQHF. For the CDR3, the DNA is TGTGCCAGCAGTTTATTCAGGGATACCAATCAGCCCCAGCATTTT.

The chain joins TRBV7-9 to TRBJ1-2, with D possibly TRBD1 on 6 matching bases. V gave up 2 bases and J gave up 4 bases, with 8 bases separating them. The CDR3 runs to 13 residues. Per the germline V gene, CDR1 is SEHNR and CDR2 is FQNEAQ (reference sequence). CDR3 loop: CASSLPGVYGYTF. In DNA form, the CDR3 reads TGTGCCAGCAGCTTACCAGGGGTCTATGGCTACACCTTC.

The genes are TRBV19 and TRBJ2-1; TRBD1 agrees at 8 bases. The CDR3 is made up of 13 amino acids. The germline gives CDR1 LNHDA, CDR2 SQIVND (reference sequence). Trimming removed 8 bases from V and 8 bases from J; junction bases left unmatched: 8. The DNA of the CDR3 is TGTGCCAGTTCCGACAGGGGAATAGATGAGCAGTTCTTC. Protein: CASSDRGIDEQFF.

This chain joins TRBV25-1 and TRBJ2-7, with D perhaps matching TRBD2 (5 bases). The CDR3 length is 14 residues. Trimming cost V 5 bases and J 0 bases, with 11 bases left between them. CDR1 is MGHDK, CDR2 SYGVNS, per germline. This CDR3 is CASSPLATSYEQYF. The CDR3 nucleotides are TGTGCCAGCAGTCCGTTAGCGACCTCCTACGAGCAGTACTTC.

The gene calls are TRBV30 and TRBJ2-2; 12 nucleotides agree with TRBD2. The CDR3 sequence is 15 residues long. Germline loops: CDR1 GTSNPN, CDR2 SVGIG (reference sequence). J was trimmed by 7 bases and V by 1 base; bases with no gene match: 4. CDR3 protein: CAWSATSGGIGELFF. The CDR3 DNA reads TGTGCCTGGAGTGCCACTAGCGGGGGGATCGGGGAGCTGTTTTTT.

The chain couples TRBV6-2 or TRBV6-3 to TRBJ2-2, with D perhaps TRBD1 (6 bases). The CDR3 spans 19 residues. V lost 2 bases to trimming and J lost 4 bases, with 23 bases between them. CDR1 is MNHEY and CDR2 is SVGEGT in the germline V gene. The CDR3 here is CASSYPPRNRAPSTGELFF. The CDR3 nucleotides read TGTGCCAGCAGTTACCCCCCTCGTAACAGGGCGCCGTCCACCGGGGAGCTGTTTTTT.

This clone was picked up one time. The chain joins TRBV30 to TRBJ1-1; 7 bases agree with TRBD1. CDR3 length equals 15 residues. The junction had 15 bases not matched to a gene; V was cut back by 0 bases and J by 11 bases. CDR1 and CDR2 (germline): GTSNPN, SVGIG (reference sequence). Here the CDR3 reads CAWSVFRDSSYPAFF. The CDR3, as DNA: TGTGCCTGGAGTGTTTTTCGGGACAGCTCTTACCCGGCTTTCTTT.

This clone was counted once. CDR3 bases: TGTGCCAGCAGTTCTCTGACAGGTGGGACTGAAGCTTTCTTT. Translating it yields CASSSLTGGTEAFF. The gene calls are TRBV5-4 and TRBJ1-1; D is possibly TRBD1 (6 bases). Germline CDR1 is SGHNT and CDR2 is YYREEE (reference sequence). V was trimmed by 5 bases and J by 5 bases, leaving 16 bases between them. The CDR3 extends over 14 amino acids. Looking up the rest from reference TRBV5-4 and TRBJ1-1 gives the full variable domain: ETGVTQSPTHLIKTRGQQVTLRCSSQSGHNTVSWYQQALGQGPQFIFQYYREEENGRGNFPPRFSGLQFPNYSSELNVNALELDDSALYLCASSSLTGGTEAFFGQGTRLTVV.

This clone was recorded a few times. This chain links TRBV28 with TRBJ2-4, with TRBD1 matching over 7 bases. The CDR3 loop spans 13 amino acids. The germline CDR1 and CDR2 sequences are MDHEN and SYDVKM. V lost 3 bases and J lost 4; bases outside the gene matches: 0. CDR3 protein: CASSLTGKNIQYF. DNA of the CDR3: TGTGCCAGCAGTTTGACAGGGAAAAACATTCAGTACTTC.

This clone is a singleton in its sample. This rearrangement joins TRBV6-4 to TRBJ2-7; D might be TRBD2 (5 bases). The CDR3 loop spans 13 amino acids. V shed 3 bases and J shed 2 bases, with 8 bases lying between them. CDR1 and CDR2 from the germline V gene are MRHNA and SNTAGT. CDR3 DNA: TGTGCCAGCAGTGAGGACTTGACCTACGAGCAGTACTTC. The encoded protein is CASSEDLTYEQYF.

The V call is TRBV9, the J call TRBJ1-5; D remains ambiguous. The CDR3 runs to 15 residues. Per the germline V gene, CDR1 is SGDLS and CDR2 is YYNGEE. V lost 3 bases to trimming and J lost 0 bases, with 10 bases between them. CDR3 sequence (DNA): TGTGCCAGCAGCGCCGACAAATATAGCAATCAGCCCCAGCATTTT. Translated, it gives CASSADKYSNQPQHF.

This clone was recorded once. This chain connects TRBV7-3 to TRBJ1-5, with a weak D call TRBD1 (5 bases). V was pared by 10 bases and J by 9 bases, with 22 bases between. Germline V gene data show CDR1 as SGHTA and CDR2 as FQGTGA. The CDR3 contains 14 residues. The CDR3 is CAIPTHRLCTPQHF. DNA for the CDR3: TGTGCCATCCCGACCCACAGGTTGTGCACGCCCCAGCATTTT.

The rearrangement joins TRBV4-3 to TRBJ2-1, with a weak D call TRBD1 (6 bases). Germline V CDR1 and CDR2: LGHNA, YSLEER. The CDR3 extends over 16 amino acids. With 2 bases removed from V and 10 bases from J, the gap between germline ends came to 21 bases. The CDR3 DNA follows: TGCGCCAGCAGCCAACGACAGGTCGGAGGAGAATTGGAGCAGTTCTTC. It yields the protein CASSQRQVGGELEQFF.

CDR3 sequence (DNA): TGTGCCAGTAGCCCTAATAGCGGGGCCCGCTACGAGCAGTACTTC. Protein product: CASSPNSGARYEQYF. V gene TRBV7-2 combines with J gene TRBJ2-7; TRBD2 matches at 8 bases. Trimming at V came to 9 bases and at J to 3 bases, leaving 13 bases not matched to a gene. This CDR3 spans 15 amino acids. CDR1 SGHTA and CDR2 FQGNSA come from the germline V gene. The full variable domain, completed using reference TRBV7-2 and TRBJ2-7, is GAGVSQSPSNKVTEKGKDVELRCDPISGHTALYWYRQSLGQGLEFLIYFQGNSAPDKSGLPSDRFSAERTGGSVSTLTIQRTQQEDSAVYLCASSPNSGARYEQYFGPGTRLTVT.

The chain recombines TRBV28 with TRBJ1-4, with 7 positions matching TRBD1. CDR1 and CDR2 (germline): MDHEN, SYDVKM. The CDR3 sequence is 17 residues long. The V segment lost 5 bases and the J segment 6 bases; nucleotides outside the gene matches: 15. The CDR3 sequence: CASSVTGLMDVDEKLFF. CDR3 nucleotides: TGTGCCAGCAGTGTGACAGGGCTGATGGATGTGGATGAAAAACTGTTTTTT. Looking up the rest from reference TRBV28 and TRBJ1-4 gives the full variable domain: DVKVTQSSRYLVKRTGEKVFLECVQDMDHENMFWYRQDPGLGLRLIYFSYDVKMKEKGDIPEGYSVSREKKERFSLILESASTNQTSMYLCASSVTGLMDVDEKLFFGSGTQLSVL.

The rearrangement uses TRBV7-9 and TRBJ1-2, with D uncertain. The CDR3 has 18 residues. Germline CDR1 SEHNR, CDR2 FQNEAQ (reference sequence). V lost 5 bases, J lost 2 bases, and 24 bases lay in between. The CDR3 spells CASSPPQAWEERNYGYTF. CDR3 bases: TGTGCCAGCAGCCCCCCCCAGGCTTGGGAGGAACGAAACTATGGCTACACCTTC.

This chain connects TRBV4-1 to TRBJ2-1; D may be TRBD2 (8 bases). The V end was cut by 0 bases, the J end by 7 bases, with 19 bases between. The CDR3 is 17 amino acids. CDR1 and CDR2 from the germline V gene are MGHRA and YSYEKL. The DNA for the CDR3 is TGCGCCAGCAGCCAAGAAGGGACAGCGGGAGTAAATAATGAGCAGTTCTTC. Residues: CASSQEGTAGVNNEQFF.